These 18 T cell receptor beta chains originate from one sample sequenced in a study of CD8 T cells in ankylosing spondylitis. Study-wide results and caveats: Several highly homologous variants made up a TCR beta motif, and this motif appeared characteristic of ankylosing spondylitis blood.

The antigens for these receptors are not known. Each CDR3 protein is one row after TCRdb ran MiXCR on the 5' RACE reads. The sample consists of under 950,000 distinct CDR3 sequences, under 20% of them appearing once. Sequenced input: blood, either unsorted or a sorted T cell fraction (not recorded which). Every receptor here comes from a male donor with ankylosing spondylitis.

The chain joins TRBV28 to TRBJ2-5, with a possible D match to TRBD1 (6 bases). Trimming left V 4 bases short and J 0 bases short, with 15 bases between. The CDR3 consists of 16 residues. Germline-derived CDR1 and CDR2 are MDHEN and SYDVKM. CDR3 sequence: CASSWGDRPYQETQYF. Written as DNA, the CDR3 is TGTGCCAGCAGTTGGGGAGACAGGCCGTACCAAGAGACCCAGTACTTC.

This sequence joins TRBV20-1 and TRBJ2-7; tentative D call: TRBD2 (6 bases). Germline V lookup: CDR1 DFQATT, CDR2 SNEGSKA (reference sequence). V was shortened by 5 bases and J by 2 bases, with 10 bases between the two germline ends. This CDR3 comprises 12 residues. DNA of the CDR3: TGCAGTGCTTCGGAGGGGACCTACGAGCAGTACTTC. Translated: CSASEGTYEQYF.

The chain links TRBV11-2 to TRBJ2-5, with 10 bases fitting TRBD2. The CDR3 is made up of 14 amino acids. In germline, CDR1 is SGHAT, CDR2 FQNNGV. After removal of 6 bases from V and 1 base from J, the junction contained 2 bases not matched to a gene. This chain's CDR3 is CASRERGGQETQYF. Written as DNA, the CDR3 is TGTGCCAGCAGGGAGCGGGGGGGCCAAGAGACCCAGTACTTC.

This clonotype was counted between two and nine times. V usage is TRBV12-3 or TRBV12-4 and J usage is TRBJ2-3, with 12 bases lining up with TRBD2. There are 17 residues in the CDR3. V was pared by 2 bases and J by 0 bases, with 3 bases of the junction left unmatched. The CDR3 DNA follows: TGTGCCAGCAGTTTATGGACTAGCGGGGCTAGCACAGATACGCAGTATTTT. This encodes CASSLWTSGASTDTQYF.

The chain couples TRBV20-1 to TRBJ2-7; D gene uncertain. Germline V lookup: CDR1 DFQATT, CDR2 SNEGSKA (reference sequence). Trimming pared 6 bases from V and 3 bases from J, leaving 9 bases between. This CDR3 comprises 11 residues. The CDR3 region has the DNA TGCAGTGCGGGTCGCGTCTACGAGCAGTACTTC. Protein: CSAGRVYEQYF.

The chain couples TRBV25-1 to TRBJ2-6; D is ambiguous. V was trimmed by 5 bases and J by 0 bases, leaving 8 bases between them. From germline, CDR1 is MGHDK and CDR2 SYGVNS. The CDR3 sequence is 15 residues long. CDR3 region: CASSSLLSGANVLTF. The CDR3 DNA follows: TGTGCCAGCAGTTCTTTACTCTCTGGGGCCAACGTCCTGACTTTC.

This clonotype turned up a few times. This chain joins TRBV6-2 or TRBV6-3 and TRBJ1-6, with D perhaps matching TRBD1 (6 bases). This CDR3 is 14 amino acids long. The V gene lost 8 bases and the J gene lost 4 bases, with 12 bases spanning the gap. The germline V gene has CDR1 MNHEY and CDR2 SVGEGT. The CDR3 region has the DNA TGTGCCAGCTCCGGGACATCATATAATTCACCCCTCCACTTT. The encoded protein is CASSGTSYNSPLHF.

CDR3 in DNA: TGTGCCAGCAACGGGGCGCGACCCTACGAGCAGTACTTC. Its translation: CASNGARPYEQYF. J is TRBJ2-7 and V is TRBV2, with D perhaps TRBD1 or TRBD2 (5 bases each). The V gene's germline CDR1 is SNHLY and CDR2 FYNNEI. This CDR3 contains 13 residues. The V end was cut by 7 bases, the J end by 2 bases, with 12 bases between.

The CDR3 DNA sequence: TGTGCCAGCTCACCAGACAACGAGCAGTACTTC. This sequence encodes CASSPDNEQYF. The V call is TRBV18, the J call TRBJ2-7; no clear D gene. V shed 2 bases and J shed 5 bases, with 4 bases lying between them. From germline, CDR1 is KGHSH and CDR2 LQKENI. The CDR3 has 11 residues.

This clonotype was detected only a few times. In DNA form, the CDR3 reads TGCAGTGCTAGAAAGAGTGCTTTAGGCACAGATACGCAGTATTTT. As protein: CSARKSALGTDTQYF. The V call is TRBV20-1, the J call TRBJ2-3; D ambiguous. Looked up from germline, CDR1 is DFQATT and CDR2 is SNEGSKA (reference sequence). V lost 2 bases and J lost 1, with 13 bases in between. The CDR3 has 15 amino acids.

The chain combines TRBV11-2 with TRBJ2-1; D is possibly TRBD2 (6 bases). Trimming removed 7 bases from V and 3 bases from J, with 16 bases in between. Per the germline V gene, CDR1 is SGHAT and CDR2 is FQNNGV. The CDR3 sequence is 15 residues long. This chain's CDR3 is CASKHRDSIYNEQFF. For the CDR3, the DNA is TGTGCCAGCAAGCATCGGGACTCGATCTACAATGAGCAGTTCTTC. The full variable domain, in which reference TRBV11-2 and TRBJ2-1 provide the parts outside the CDR3, is EAGVAQSPRYKIIEKRQSVAFWCNPISGHATLYWYQQILGQGPKLLIQFQNNGVVDDSQLPKDRFSAERLKGVDSTLKIQPAKLEDSAVYLCASKHRDSIYNEQFFGPGTRLTVL.

The chain has TRBV28 and TRBJ2-3, with D unresolved. Germline V gives CDR1 MDHEN, CDR2 SYDVKM. V lost 5 bases to trimming and J lost 6 bases, with 9 bases between them. The CDR3 runs 12 residues. The CDR3 sequence: CASSPVGDTQYF. The CDR3 nucleotides read TGTGCCAGCAGTCCAGTAGGGGATACGCAGTATTTT.

This clonotype was counted a few times. V is TRBV6-1 and J is TRBJ2-7; D gene ambiguous. Germline values: CDR1 MNHNS, CDR2 SASEGT. The CDR3 sequence is 12 residues long. Between the trimmed V and J ends, which lost 4 bases and 4 bases, there was a span of 8 bases. The CDR3 DNA reads as TGTGCCAGCAGTGTGGCTAGATACGAGCAGTACTTC. It specifies CASSVARYEQYF.

V is TRBV24-1 and J is TRBJ2-3; 7 bases map to TRBD1. J gave up 9 bases and V 0 bases, and 2 bases lay outside the gene matches. Germline V CDR1 and CDR2: KGHDR, SFDVKD. The CDR3 is 13 residues long. The CDR3 here is CATSDLRRGTQYF. CDR3 in DNA: TGTGCCACCAGTGATTTGCGCAGGGGGACGCAGTATTTT.

The gene calls are TRBV15 and TRBJ2-7; 10 nucleotides agree with TRBD2. V shed 0 bases and J 0 bases; nucleotides not matched to a gene: 5. The CDR3 consists of 17 residues. The germline gives CDR1 LNHNV, CDR2 YYDKDF (reference sequence). CDR3 amino acids: CATSRDLGLAASYEQYF. In DNA form, the CDR3 reads TGTGCCACCAGCAGAGATTTAGGACTAGCGGCCTCCTACGAGCAGTACTTC.

The CDR3 spells CASRDGGKFF. The CDR3 bases are TGTGCCAGCCGAGACGGAGGGAAGTTCTTC. The rearrangement uses TRBV6-1 and TRBJ2-1, with D tentatively TRBD2 (6 bases). The CDR3 is 10 residues long. V lost 8 bases and J lost 14, with 13 bases in between. CDR1 and CDR2 from the germline V gene are MNHNS and SASEGT.

The rearrangement links TRBV25-1 to TRBJ1-1; possibly TRBD1 for D (6 bases). This CDR3 contains 10 residues. Germline lookup yields CDR1 MGHDK and CDR2 SYGVNS. The ends were cut back, 10 bases at V and 11 bases at J, with 14 bases in the middle. CDR3: CATQGSGAFF. The CDR3 DNA reads TGTGCCACTCAGGGGAGTGGGGCTTTCTTT.

The V gene is TRBV5-1, the J gene TRBJ2-3, with 8 bases lining up with TRBD2. The germline gives CDR1 SGHRS, CDR2 YFSETQ. The ends lost 5 bases at V and 0 bases at J; junction bases unmatched: 5. CDR3 length: 15 amino acids. The CDR3 protein is CASSRERGSTDTQYF. DNA for the CDR3: TGCGCCAGCAGTCGGGAGCGGGGGAGCACAGATACGCAGTATTTT.